The entry below gives a single T cell receptor beta chain sequence along with its context. The record originates from a study of PD-1 blockade in classical Hodgkin lymphoma. Time point meaning: cycle 4 day 1 (C4D1), after five to seven weeks of nivolumab. With no exception, relapse followed autologous stem cell transplantation in all patients, and brentuximab vedotin exposure varied. The V and J ends lost 6 bases and 8 bases respectively, with 15 bases between them. CDR3 length equals 13 residues. Germline V lookup: CDR1 MNHEY, CDR2 SVGAGI. The data were produced by immunoSEQ multiplex PCR, yet TCRdb's version contains in-frame clones alone and is incomplete. In the table there are around 93,000 clones, around four fifths of which are singletons.

Sample: peripheral blood mononuclear cells (PBMCs), taken before the fourth cycle of nivolumab. The chain has TRBV6-5 and TRBJ2-3; D might be TRBD2 (5 bases). This TCR derives from a human donor with classical Hodgkin lymphoma. This CDR3 is CASRYGNVGTQYF. CDR3 coding DNA: TGTGCCAGCAGGTACGGGAACGTCGGTACGCAGTATTTT.